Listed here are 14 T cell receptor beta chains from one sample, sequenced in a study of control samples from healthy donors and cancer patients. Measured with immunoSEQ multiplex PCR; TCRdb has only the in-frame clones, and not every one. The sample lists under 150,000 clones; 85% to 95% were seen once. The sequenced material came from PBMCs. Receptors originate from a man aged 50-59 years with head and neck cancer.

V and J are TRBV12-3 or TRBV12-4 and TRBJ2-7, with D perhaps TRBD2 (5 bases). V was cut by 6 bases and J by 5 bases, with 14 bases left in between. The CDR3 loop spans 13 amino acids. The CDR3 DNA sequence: TGTGCCAGCAGCCCTTCTTGGGAGAACGAGCAGTACTTC. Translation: CASSPSWENEQYF.

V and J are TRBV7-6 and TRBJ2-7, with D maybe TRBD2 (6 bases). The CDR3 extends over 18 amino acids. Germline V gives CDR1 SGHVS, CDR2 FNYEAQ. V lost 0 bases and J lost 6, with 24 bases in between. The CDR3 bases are TGTGCCAGCAGCTTAGCCGAGGGGTGGGGGGAGACTCAGTTCGAGCAGTACTTC. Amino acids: CASSLAEGWGETQFEQYF.

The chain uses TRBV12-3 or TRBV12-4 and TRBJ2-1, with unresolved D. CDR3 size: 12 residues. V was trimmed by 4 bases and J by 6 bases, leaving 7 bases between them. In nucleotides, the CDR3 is TGTGCCAGCAGTTACTACCTCAATGAGCAGTTCTTC. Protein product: CASSYYLNEQFF.

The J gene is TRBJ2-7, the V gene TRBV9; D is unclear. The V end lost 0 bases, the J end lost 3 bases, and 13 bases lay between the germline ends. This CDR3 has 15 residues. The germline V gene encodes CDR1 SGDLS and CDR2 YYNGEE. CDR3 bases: TGTGCCAGCAGCGTAGGTCCCGGGCCTGACTACGAGCAGTACTTC. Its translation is CASSVGPGPDYEQYF.

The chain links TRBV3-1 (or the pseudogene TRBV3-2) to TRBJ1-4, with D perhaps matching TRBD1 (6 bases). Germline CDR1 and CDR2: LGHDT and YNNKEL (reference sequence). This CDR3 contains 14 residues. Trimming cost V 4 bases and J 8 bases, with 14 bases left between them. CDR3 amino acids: CASSPPRGAEKLFF. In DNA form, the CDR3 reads TGTGCCAGCAGCCCACCTCGGGGGGCGGAAAAACTGTTTTTT.

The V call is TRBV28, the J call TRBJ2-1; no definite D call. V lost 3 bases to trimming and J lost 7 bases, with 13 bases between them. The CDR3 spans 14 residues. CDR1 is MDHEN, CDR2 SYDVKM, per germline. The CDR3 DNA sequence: TGTGCCAGCAGTTTTGCCCCCAATGGGAATGAGCAGTTCTTC. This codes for CASSFAPNGNEQFF.

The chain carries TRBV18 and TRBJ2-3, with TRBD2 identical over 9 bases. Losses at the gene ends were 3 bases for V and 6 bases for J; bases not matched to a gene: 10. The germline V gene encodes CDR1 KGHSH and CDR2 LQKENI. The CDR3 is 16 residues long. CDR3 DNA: TGTGCCAGCTCACCTACGGGGGGACTAGCAGGTGATACGCAGTATTTT. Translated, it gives CASSPTGGLAGDTQYF. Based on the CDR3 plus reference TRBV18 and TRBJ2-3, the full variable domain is NAGVMQNPRHLVRRRGQEARLRCSPMKGHSHVYWYRQLPEEGLKFMVYLQKENIIDESGMPKERFSAEFPKEGPSILRIQQVVRGDSAAYFCASSPTGGLAGDTQYFGPGTRLTVL.

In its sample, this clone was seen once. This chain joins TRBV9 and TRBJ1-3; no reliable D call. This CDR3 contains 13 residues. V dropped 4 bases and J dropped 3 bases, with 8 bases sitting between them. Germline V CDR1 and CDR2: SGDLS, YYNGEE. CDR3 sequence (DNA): TGTGCCAGCAGCCTCCCTGGTGGAAACACCATATATTTT. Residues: CASSLPGGNTIYF.

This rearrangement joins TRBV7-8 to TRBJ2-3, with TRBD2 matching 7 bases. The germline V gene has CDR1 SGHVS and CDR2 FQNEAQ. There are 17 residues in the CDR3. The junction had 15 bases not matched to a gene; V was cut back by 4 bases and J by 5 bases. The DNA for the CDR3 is TGTGCCAGCAGCTCACCGGAAGGACTAGAATTCGTAGATACGCAGTATTTT. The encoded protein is CASSSPEGLEFVDTQYF.

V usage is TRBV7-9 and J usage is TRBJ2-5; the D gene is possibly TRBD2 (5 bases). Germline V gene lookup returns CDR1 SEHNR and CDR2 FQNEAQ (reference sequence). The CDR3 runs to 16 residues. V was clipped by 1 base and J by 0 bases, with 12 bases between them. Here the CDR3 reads CASSLGTRLYQETQYF. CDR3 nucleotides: TGTGCCAGCAGCTTAGGCACTAGGTTGTACCAAGAGACCCAGTACTTC.

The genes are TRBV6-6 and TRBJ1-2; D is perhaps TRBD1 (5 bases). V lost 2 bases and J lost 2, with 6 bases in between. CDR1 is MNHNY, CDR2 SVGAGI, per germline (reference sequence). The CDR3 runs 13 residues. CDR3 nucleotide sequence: TGTGCCAGCAGTTACGACAGAAACTATGGCTACACCTTC. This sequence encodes CASSYDRNYGYTF.

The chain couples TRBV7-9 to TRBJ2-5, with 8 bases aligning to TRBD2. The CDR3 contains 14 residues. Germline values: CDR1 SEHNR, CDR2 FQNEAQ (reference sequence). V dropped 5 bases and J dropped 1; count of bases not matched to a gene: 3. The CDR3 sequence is CASSRGGLQETQYF. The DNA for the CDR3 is TGTGCCAGCAGCCGCGGGGGGCTCCAAGAGACCCAGTACTTC.

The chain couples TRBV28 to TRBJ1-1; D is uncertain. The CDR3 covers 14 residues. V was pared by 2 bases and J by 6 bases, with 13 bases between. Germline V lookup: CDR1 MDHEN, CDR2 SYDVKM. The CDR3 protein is CASSLIVGVSEAFF. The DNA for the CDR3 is TGTGCCAGCAGTTTAATTGTCGGGGTGTCTGAAGCTTTCTTT.

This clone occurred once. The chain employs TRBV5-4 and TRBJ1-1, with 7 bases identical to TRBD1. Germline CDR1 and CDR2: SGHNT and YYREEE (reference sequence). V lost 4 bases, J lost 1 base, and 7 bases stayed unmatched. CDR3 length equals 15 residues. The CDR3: CASSPDRRPNTEAFF. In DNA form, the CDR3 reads TGTGCCAGCAGCCCGGACAGGAGACCGAACACTGAAGCTTTCTTT.